Shown below are 4 T cell receptor beta chains from a single sample sequenced in a study of T-cell memory formation after mild COVID-19. TCRdb re-called the 5' RACE reads with MiXCR, one entry per CDR3 protein. The sample holds over 300,000 distinct CDR3 sequences, 20% to 25% seen once. The material sequenced was PBMCs or a T cell subset sorted from them (not recorded which). The receptor source for this set is a man between 18 and 29 years old who had mild COVID-19 (a few samples of this study predate the infection). Cell type and time point are not known.

In regard to this clonotype: Given a much more abundant clone one base away, this may be a read error. The J gene is TRBJ2-7, the V gene TRBV28; 7 bases fit TRBD1. The junction had 5 bases not matched to a gene; V was cut back by 7 bases and J by 2 bases. The CDR3 is 13 amino acids. Germline assignment: CDR1 MDHEN and CDR2 SYDVKM. The DNA of the CDR3 is TGTGCCAGCACCCCGGGACAGACCTACGAGCAGTACTTC. Translation gives CASTPGQTYEQYF.

A few counts support this clonotype. V and J are TRBV11-2 and TRBJ2-5, with a possible D match to TRBD2 (6 bases). Trimming cost V 0 bases and J 4 bases, with 12 bases left between them. Looked up from germline, CDR1 is SGHAT and CDR2 is FQNNGV. This CDR3 has 15 amino acids. The CDR3 sequence is CASSLEASAAETQYF. The CDR3 DNA follows: TGTGCCAGCAGCTTAGAAGCTAGCGCGGCAGAGACCCAGTACTTC.

The chain uses TRBV6-5 and TRBJ2-3; the match to TRBD2 covers 7 bases. This CDR3 spans 15 amino acids. J lost 4 bases, V lost 6 bases, and 10 bases had no gene match. Per germline, CDR1 MNHEY and CDR2 SVGAGI. In nucleotides, the CDR3 is TGTGCCAGCAGCCAAGGACTAGTTCTCCCAGATACGCAGTATTTT. The encoded protein is CASSQGLVLPDTQYF.

This clonotype was seen more than once but under ten times. The chain is built from TRBV7-2 and TRBJ2-7; D is undetermined. CDR3 length: 15 residues. V was clipped by 8 bases and J by 2 bases, with 19 bases between them. Germline CDR1 reads SGHTA; CDR2 reads FQGNSA. The CDR3 DNA is TGTGCCAGCTCTCTTACGGATGGGATGACCTACGAGCAGTACTTC. Protein sequence: CASSLTDGMTYEQYF.